This TCR beta chain was sequenced for a study of blood T cell repertoires in COVID-19. V was cut by 6 bases and J by 3 bases, with 14 bases left in between. CDR1 is ENHRY, CDR2 SYGVKD, per germline. CDR3 length equals 14 residues. Clones were read by immunoSEQ multiplex PCR, and TCRdb kept only the in-frame ones, dropping some. The repertoire holds 390,000 or so clones, 85% to 90% seen once, with around 6.3% in the top ten. Source material: peripheral blood. This TCR derives from a man aged 18 to 30 with active or convalescent COVID-19. The rearrangement uses TRBV10-3 and TRBJ1-1, with D tentatively TRBD1 (6 bases). The CDR3 sequence: CAIRETGSDTEAFF. DNA of the CDR3: TGTGCCATCAGAGAAACAGGGAGTGACACTGAAGCTTTCTTT.